These T cell receptor beta chains were read from a single sample in a study of Graves' ophthalmopathy and Graves' hyperthyroidism. MiXCR, run by TCRdb on the multiplex PCR reads, gives a single entry per CDR3 protein. This sample has about 210,000 distinct CDR3 sequences, with approximately 29% found just once. The specimen was peripheral blood. Source of these receptors: a man aged 50-60 years with Graves' ophthalmopathy. The CDR3 runs from the conserved cysteine through the conserved F or W. The D gene is left open where the match is weak. Size values are once, few and many counts, or a class for expanded clones, and some rows have none.

j_call: TRBJ1-1
clone_size: many
d_call: NA
v_call: TRBV5-1
cdr3_nt: TGCGCCAGCAGCGCCGGGGGGTCCACTGAAGCTTTCTTT
cdr3_aa: CASSAGGSTEAFF

j_call: TRBJ2-7
clone_size: many
d_call: NA
v_call: TRBV12-3/TRBV12-4
cdr3_nt: TGTGCCAGCAGCTTAGGAGGGGATTTGTATAGCGACTCCTTCTACGAGCAGTACTTC
cdr3_aa: CASSLGGDLYSDSFYEQYF

j_call: TRBJ2-7
clone_size: many
d_call: TRBD2
v_call: TRBV5-1
cdr3_nt: TGCGCCAGCACCCTAGCGGGAGAGGCGGAGGAGCAGTACTTC
cdr3_aa: CASTLAGEAEEQYF

j_call: TRBJ2-5
clone_size: many
d_call: NA
v_call: TRBV19
cdr3_nt: TGTGCCAGTAGTAAATGGGGGGGCAGGGACGAGACCCAGTACTTC
cdr3_aa: CASSKWGGRDETQYF

j_call: TRBJ1-1
clone_size: many
d_call: NA
v_call: TRBV30
cdr3_nt: TGTGCCTGGACTAACCTCCCATACCGGGAATCTGAAGCTTTCTTT
cdr3_aa: CAWTNLPYRESEAFF

j_call: TRBJ1-1
clone_size: few
d_call: NA
v_call: TRBV7-8
cdr3_nt: TGTGCCAGCAGCACCTATGTTGGGGGAAACACTGAAGCTTTCTTT
cdr3_aa: CASSTYVGGNTEAFF

j_call: TRBJ2-7
clone_size: NA
d_call: NA
v_call: TRBV6-1
cdr3_nt: TGTGCCAGCAGTGGGCTGCGGTCCTACGAGCAGTACTTC
cdr3_aa: CASSGLRSYEQYF

j_call: TRBJ1-5
clone_size: many
d_call: NA
v_call: TRBV20-1
cdr3_nt: TGCAGTGCTAGAGATTCCGCAGGGACCCGGAGCAATCAGCCCCAGCATTTT
cdr3_aa: CSARDSAGTRSNQPQHF

j_call: TRBJ2-7
clone_size: NA
d_call: NA
v_call: TRBV20-1
cdr3_nt: TGCAGTGCTATAGAAGAGCAGTACTTC
cdr3_aa: CSAIEEQYF

j_call: TRBJ1-1
clone_size: NA
d_call: NA
v_call: TRBV28
cdr3_nt: TGTGCCAGCAGTACTCCGTTGACGGGGACGGCTGAAGCTTTCTTT
cdr3_aa: CASSTPLTGTAEAFF

j_call: TRBJ2-2
clone_size: few
d_call: NA
v_call: TRBV7-2
cdr3_nt: TGTGCCAGCAGCATGGGACTCTGGAACACCGGGGAGCTGTTTTTT
cdr3_aa: CASSMGLWNTGELFF

j_call: TRBJ2-5
clone_size: many
d_call: NA
v_call: TRBV18
cdr3_nt: TGTGCCAGCTCACCATTACTCAGTAAGGGTGGAGAGACCCAGTACTTC
cdr3_aa: CASSPLLSKGGETQYF

j_call: TRBJ2-2
clone_size: NA
d_call: NA
v_call: TRBV6-5
cdr3_nt: TGTGCCAGCAGTTTCGATCAGGGGACCTACACCGGGGAGCTGTTTTTT
cdr3_aa: CASSFDQGTYTGELFF

j_call: TRBJ1-1
clone_size: many
d_call: NA
v_call: TRBV5-1
cdr3_nt: TGCGCCAGCAGCCCAGTTGGGGTAGTCACTGAAGCTTTCTTT
cdr3_aa: CASSPVGVVTEAFF

j_call: TRBJ2-6
clone_size: many
d_call: NA
v_call: TRBV15
cdr3_nt: TGTGCCACCAGCTCCCGAGGCTCTGGGGCCAACGTCCTGACTTTC
cdr3_aa: CATSSRGSGANVLTF

j_call: TRBJ1-5
clone_size: many
d_call: TRBD1
v_call: TRBV5-6
cdr3_nt: TGTGCCAGCAGCCAAGGACAGGGCTTCAATCAGCCCCAGCATTTT
cdr3_aa: CASSQGQGFNQPQHF

j_call: TRBJ2-7
clone_size: NA
d_call: NA
v_call: TRBV28
cdr3_nt: TGTGCCAGCAGTTTACTCATCGGGATCGAGCGCCACGAGCAGTACTTC
cdr3_aa: CASSLLIGIERHEQYF